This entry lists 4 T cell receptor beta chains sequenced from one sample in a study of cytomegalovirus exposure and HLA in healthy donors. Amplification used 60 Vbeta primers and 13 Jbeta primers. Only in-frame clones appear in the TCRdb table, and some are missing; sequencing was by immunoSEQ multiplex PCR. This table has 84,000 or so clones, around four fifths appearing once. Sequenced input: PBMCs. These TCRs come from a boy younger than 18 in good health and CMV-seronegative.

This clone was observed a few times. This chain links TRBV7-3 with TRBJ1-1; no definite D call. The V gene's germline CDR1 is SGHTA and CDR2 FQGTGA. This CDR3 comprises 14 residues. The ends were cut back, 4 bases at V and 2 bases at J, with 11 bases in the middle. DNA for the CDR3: TGTGCCAGCAGCTCGGAGGCCTCTAACACTGAAGCTTTCTTT. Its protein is CASSSEASNTEAFF.

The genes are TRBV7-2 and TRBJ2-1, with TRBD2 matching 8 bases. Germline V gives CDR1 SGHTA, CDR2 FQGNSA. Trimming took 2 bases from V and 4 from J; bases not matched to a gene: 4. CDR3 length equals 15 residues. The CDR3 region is CASSLRSSGYNEQFF. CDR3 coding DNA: TGTGCCAGCAGCTTAAGGTCTAGCGGGTACAATGAGCAGTTCTTC.

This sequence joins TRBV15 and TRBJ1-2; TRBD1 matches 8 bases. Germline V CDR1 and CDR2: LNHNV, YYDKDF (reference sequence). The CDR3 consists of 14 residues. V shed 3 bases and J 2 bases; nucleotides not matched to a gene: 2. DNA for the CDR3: TGTGCCACCAGCAGGGACAGGGCCAACTATGGCTACACCTTC. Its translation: CATSRDRANYGYTF.

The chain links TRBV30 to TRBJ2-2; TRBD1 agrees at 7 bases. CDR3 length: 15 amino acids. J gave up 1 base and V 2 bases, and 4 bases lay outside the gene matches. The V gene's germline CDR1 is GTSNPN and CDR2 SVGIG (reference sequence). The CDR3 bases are TGTGCCTGGAGTCTAGGGGGCTGGAACACCGGGGAGCTGTTTTTT. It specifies CAWSLGGWNTGELFF. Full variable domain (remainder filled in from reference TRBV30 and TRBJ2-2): SQTIHQWPATLVQPVGSPLSLECTVEGTSNPNLYWYRQAAGRGLQLLFYSVGIGQISSEVPQNLSASRPQDRQFILSSKKLLLSDSGFYLCAWSLGGWNTGELFFGEGSRLTVL.